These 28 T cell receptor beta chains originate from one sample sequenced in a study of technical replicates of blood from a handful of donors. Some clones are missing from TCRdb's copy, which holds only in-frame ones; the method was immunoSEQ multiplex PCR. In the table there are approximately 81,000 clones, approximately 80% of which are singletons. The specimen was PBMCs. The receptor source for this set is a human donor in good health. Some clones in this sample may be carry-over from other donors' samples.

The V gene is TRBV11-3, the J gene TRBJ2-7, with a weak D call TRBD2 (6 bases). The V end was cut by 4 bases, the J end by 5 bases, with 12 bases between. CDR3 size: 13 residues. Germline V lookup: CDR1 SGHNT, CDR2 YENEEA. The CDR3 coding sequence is TGTGCCAGCAGCTCACCCAGGGAGGACGAGCAGTACTTC. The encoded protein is CASSSPREDEQYF.

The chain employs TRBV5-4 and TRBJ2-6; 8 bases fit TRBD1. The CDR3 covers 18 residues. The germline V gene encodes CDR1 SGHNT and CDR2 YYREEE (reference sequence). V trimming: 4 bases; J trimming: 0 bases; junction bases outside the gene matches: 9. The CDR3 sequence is CASSRSRDRNSGANVLTF. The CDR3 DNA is TGTGCCAGCAGCAGAAGCCGGGACAGGAACTCTGGGGCCAACGTCCTGACTTTC.

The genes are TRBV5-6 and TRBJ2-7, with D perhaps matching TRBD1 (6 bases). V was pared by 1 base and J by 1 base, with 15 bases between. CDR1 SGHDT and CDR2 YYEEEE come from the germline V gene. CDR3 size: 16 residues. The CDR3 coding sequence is TGTGCCAGCAGCTTGAGGTGGGGGCAGGGGTCCTACGAGCAGTACTTC. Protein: CASSLRWGQGSYEQYF.

The CDR3 sequence is CASSPGLAGVEGETQYF. The CDR3 nucleotides are TGTGCCAGCAGCCCGGGACTAGCGGGAGTCGAGGGAGAGACCCAGTACTTC. The chain uses TRBV7-6 and TRBJ2-5, with 14 bases matching TRBD2. Germline CDR1 reads SGHVS; CDR2 reads FNYEAQ. The junction had 9 bases not matched to a gene; V was cut back by 5 bases and J by 4 bases. This CDR3 contains 17 residues. Complete variable domain (other parts from reference TRBV7-6 and TRBJ2-5): GAGVSQSPRYKVTKRGQDVALRCDPISGHVSLYWYRQALGQGPEFLTYFNYEAQQDKSGLPNDRFSAERPEGSISTLTIQRTEQRDSAMYRCASSPGLAGVEGETQYFGPGTRLLVL.

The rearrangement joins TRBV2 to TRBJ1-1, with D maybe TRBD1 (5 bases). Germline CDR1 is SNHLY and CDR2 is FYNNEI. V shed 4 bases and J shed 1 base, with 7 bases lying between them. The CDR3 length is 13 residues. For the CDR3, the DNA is TGTGCCAGCAGTGGACAGTCGAACACTGAAGCTTTCTTT. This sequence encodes CASSGQSNTEAFF.

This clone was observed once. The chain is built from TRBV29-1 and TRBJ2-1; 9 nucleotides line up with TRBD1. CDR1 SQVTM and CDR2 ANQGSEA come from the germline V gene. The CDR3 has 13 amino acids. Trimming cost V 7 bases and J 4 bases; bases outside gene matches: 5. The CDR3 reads CSGLGQGYNEQFF. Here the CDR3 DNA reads TGCAGCGGCCTAGGACAGGGGTACAATGAGCAGTTCTTC.

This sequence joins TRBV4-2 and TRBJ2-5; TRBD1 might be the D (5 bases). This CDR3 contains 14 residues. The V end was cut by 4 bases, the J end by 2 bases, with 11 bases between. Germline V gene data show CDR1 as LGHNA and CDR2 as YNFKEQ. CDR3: CASSPNGQQETQYF. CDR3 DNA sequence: TGTGCCAGCAGCCCAAACGGACAACAAGAGACCCAGTACTTC.

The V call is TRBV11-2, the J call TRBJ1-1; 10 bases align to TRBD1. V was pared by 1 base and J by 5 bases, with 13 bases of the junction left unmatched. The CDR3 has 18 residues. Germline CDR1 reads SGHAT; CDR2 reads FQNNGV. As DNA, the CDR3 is TGTGCCAGCAGCTTAGGAGACAGGGGGCAATCTTGGAGGACTGAAGCTTTCTTT. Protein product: CASSLGDRGQSWRTEAFF.

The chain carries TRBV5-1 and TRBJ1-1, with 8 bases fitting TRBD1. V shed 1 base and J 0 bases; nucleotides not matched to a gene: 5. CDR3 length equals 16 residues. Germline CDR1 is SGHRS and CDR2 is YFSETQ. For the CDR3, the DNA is TGCGCCAGCAGCTTGTGGCCAGGGGGCTTGAACACTGAAGCTTTCTTT. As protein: CASSLWPGGLNTEAFF.

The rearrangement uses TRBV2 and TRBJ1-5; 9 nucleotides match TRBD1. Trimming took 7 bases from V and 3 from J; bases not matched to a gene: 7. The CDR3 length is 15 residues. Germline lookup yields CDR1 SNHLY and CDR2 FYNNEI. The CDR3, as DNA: TGTGCCAGCACCGGGGGACAGGGAAACAATCAGCCCCAGCATTTT. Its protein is CASTGGQGNNQPQHF. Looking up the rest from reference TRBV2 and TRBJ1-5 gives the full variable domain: EPEVTQTPSHQVTQMGQEVILRCVPISNHLYFYWYRQILGQKVEFLVSFYNNEISEKSEIFDDQFSVERPDGSNFTLKIRSTKLEDSAMYFCASTGGQGNNQPQHFGDGTRLSIL.

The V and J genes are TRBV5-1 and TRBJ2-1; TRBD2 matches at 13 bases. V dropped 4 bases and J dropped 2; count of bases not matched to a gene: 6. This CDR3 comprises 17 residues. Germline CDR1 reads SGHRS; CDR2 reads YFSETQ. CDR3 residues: CASSLPGLAGPYNEQFF. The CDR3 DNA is TGCGCCAGCAGCCTGCCGGGACTAGCGGGACCCTACAATGAGCAGTTCTTC. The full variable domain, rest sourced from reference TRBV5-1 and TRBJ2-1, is KAGVTQTPRYLIKTRGQQVTLSCSPISGHRSVSWYQQTPGQGLQFLFEYFSETQRNKGNFPGRFSGRQFSNSRSEMNVSTLELGDSALYLCASSLPGLAGPYNEQFFGPGTRLTVL.

The CDR3 region has the DNA TGCAGTGCCCCGATGGCAGGGCAGTTCTTC. Protein sequence: CSAPMAGQFF. The chain carries TRBV20-1 and TRBJ2-1; D is unresolved. CDR1 and CDR2 from the germline V gene are DFQATT and SNEGSKA (reference sequence). The V end lost 6 bases, the J end lost 12 bases, and 12 bases lay between the germline ends. This CDR3 has 10 amino acids.

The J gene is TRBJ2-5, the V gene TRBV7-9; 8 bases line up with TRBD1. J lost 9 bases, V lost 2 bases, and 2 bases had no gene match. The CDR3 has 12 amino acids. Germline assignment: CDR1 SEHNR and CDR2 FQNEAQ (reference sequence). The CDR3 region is CASSLTDRAQYF. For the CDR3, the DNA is TGTGCCAGCAGCTTAACGGACAGGGCCCAGTACTTC. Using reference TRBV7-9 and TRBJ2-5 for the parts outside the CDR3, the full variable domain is DTGVSQNPRHKITKRGQNVTFRCDPISEHNRLYWYRQTLGQGPEFLTYFQNEAQLEKSRLLSDRFSAERPKGSFSTLEIQRTEQGDSAMYLCASSLTDRAQYFGPGTRLLVL.

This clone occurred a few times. In DNA, the CDR3 is TGTGCCTCCACGAGGACGGGGGGCCAATCCAGAGCTTTCTTT. It encodes CASTRTGGQSRAFF. V is TRBV30 and J is TRBJ1-1; D may be TRBD1 (6 bases). CDR1 and CDR2 from the germline V gene are GTSNPN and SVGIG (reference sequence). Trimming shortened V by 7 bases and J by 10 bases, and 25 bases separated the two germline ends. The CDR3 totals 14 residues.

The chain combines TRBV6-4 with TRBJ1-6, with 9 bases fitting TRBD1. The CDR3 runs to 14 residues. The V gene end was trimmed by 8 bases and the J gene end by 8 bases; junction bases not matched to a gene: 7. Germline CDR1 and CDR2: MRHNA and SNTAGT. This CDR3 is CASADRGAYSPLHF. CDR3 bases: TGTGCCAGCGCGGACAGGGGAGCTTATTCACCCCTCCACTTT.

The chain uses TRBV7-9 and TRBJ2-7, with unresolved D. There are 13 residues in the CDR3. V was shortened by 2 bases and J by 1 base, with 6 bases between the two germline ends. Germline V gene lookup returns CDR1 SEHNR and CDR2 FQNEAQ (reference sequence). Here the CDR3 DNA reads TGTGCCAGCAGCTTACAGGCGTCCTACGAGCAGTACTTC. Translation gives CASSLQASYEQYF.

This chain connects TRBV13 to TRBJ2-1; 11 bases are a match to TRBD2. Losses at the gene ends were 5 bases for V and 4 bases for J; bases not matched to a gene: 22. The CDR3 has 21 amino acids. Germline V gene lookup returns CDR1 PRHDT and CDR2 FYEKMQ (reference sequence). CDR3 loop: CASSPLGGVSGRASFYNEQFF. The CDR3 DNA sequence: TGTGCCAGCAGCCCCTTGGGAGGGGTTAGCGGGAGGGCTTCCTTTTACAATGAGCAGTTCTTC.

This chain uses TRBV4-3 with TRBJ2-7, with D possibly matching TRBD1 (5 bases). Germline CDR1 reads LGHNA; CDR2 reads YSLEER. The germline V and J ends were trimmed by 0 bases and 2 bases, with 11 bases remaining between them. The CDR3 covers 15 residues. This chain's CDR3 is CASSQDSTGAYEQYF. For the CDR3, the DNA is TGCGCCAGCAGCCAAGATTCTACAGGAGCCTACGAGCAGTACTTC.

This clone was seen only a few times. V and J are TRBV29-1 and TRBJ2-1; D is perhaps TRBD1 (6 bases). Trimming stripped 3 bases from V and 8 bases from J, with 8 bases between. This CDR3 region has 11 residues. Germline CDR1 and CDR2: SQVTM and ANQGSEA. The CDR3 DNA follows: TGCAGCGTTGACAGGGGTTATGAGCAGTTCTTC. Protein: CSVDRGYEQFF.

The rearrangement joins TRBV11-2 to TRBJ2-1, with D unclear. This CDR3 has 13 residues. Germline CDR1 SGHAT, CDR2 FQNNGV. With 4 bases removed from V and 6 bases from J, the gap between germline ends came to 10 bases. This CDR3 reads CASSSSEPNEQFF. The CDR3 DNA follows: TGTGCCAGCAGCTCGTCCGAGCCCAATGAGCAGTTCTTC.

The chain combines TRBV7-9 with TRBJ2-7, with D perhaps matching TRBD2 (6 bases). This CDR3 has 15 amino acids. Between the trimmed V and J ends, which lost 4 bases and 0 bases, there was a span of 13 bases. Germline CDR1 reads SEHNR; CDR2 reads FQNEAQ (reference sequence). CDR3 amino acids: CASSSGTWGSYEQYF. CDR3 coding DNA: TGTGCCAGCAGCTCGGGGACTTGGGGCTCCTACGAGCAGTACTTC.

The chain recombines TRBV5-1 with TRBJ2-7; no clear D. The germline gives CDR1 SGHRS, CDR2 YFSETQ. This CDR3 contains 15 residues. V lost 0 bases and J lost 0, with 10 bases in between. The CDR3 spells CASSLGATNSYEQYF. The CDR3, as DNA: TGCGCCAGCAGCTTGGGGGCTACGAACTCCTACGAGCAGTACTTC.

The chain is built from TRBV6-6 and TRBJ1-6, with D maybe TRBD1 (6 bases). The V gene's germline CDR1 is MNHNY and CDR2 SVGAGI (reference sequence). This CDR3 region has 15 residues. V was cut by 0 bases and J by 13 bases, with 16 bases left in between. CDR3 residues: CASSYSGTLDLPLHF. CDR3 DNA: TGTGCCAGCAGTTACTCGGGGACATTGGATCTCCCCCTCCACTTT.

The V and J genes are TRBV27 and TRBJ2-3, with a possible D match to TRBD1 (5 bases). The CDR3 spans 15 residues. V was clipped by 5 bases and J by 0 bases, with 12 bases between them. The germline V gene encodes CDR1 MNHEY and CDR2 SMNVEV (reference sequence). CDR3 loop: CASSPWTSSTDTQYF. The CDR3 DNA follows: TGTGCCAGCAGTCCATGGACATCTAGCACAGATACGCAGTATTTT.

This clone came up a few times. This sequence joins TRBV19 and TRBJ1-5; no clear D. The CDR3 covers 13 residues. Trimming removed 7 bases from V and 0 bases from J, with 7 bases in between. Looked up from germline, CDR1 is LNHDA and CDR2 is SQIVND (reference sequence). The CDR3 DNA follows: TGTGCCAGTACTCCCCCTAGCAATCAGCCCCAGCATTTT. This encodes CASTPPSNQPQHF.

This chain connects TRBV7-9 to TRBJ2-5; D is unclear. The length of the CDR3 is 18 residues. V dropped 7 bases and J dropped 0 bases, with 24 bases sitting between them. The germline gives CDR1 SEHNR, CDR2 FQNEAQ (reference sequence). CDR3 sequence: CASNPPQYRMRYQETQYF. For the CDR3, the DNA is TGTGCCAGCAACCCCCCGCAGTATCGTATGAGGTACCAAGAGACCCAGTACTTC.

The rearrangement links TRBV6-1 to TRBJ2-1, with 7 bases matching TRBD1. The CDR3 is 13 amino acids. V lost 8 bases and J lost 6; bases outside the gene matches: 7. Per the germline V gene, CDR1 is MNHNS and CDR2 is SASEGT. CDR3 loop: CASLTGAVNEQFF. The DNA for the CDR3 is TGTGCCAGCTTAACAGGGGCGGTCAATGAGCAGTTCTTC.

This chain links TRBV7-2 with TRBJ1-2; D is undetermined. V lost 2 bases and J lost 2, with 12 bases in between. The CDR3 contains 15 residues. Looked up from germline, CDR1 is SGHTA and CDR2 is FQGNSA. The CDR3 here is CASSLTQNLNYGYTF. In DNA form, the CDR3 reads TGTGCCAGCAGCTTAACACAGAACTTAAACTATGGCTACACCTTC.